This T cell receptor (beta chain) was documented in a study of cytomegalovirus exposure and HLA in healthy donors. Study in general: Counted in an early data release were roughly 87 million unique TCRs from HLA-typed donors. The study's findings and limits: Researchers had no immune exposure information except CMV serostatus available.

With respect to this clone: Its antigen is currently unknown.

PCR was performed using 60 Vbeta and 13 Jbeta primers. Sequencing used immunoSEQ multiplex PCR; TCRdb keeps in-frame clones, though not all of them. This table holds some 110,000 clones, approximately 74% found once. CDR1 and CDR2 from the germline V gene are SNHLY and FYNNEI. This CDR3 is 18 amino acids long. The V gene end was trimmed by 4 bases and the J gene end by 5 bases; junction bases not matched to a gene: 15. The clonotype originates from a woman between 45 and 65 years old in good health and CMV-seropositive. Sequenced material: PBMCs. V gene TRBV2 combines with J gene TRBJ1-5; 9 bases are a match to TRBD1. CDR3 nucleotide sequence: TGTGCCAGCAGTGCTCCGGGACAGGGTATCATGGCGCATCAGCCCCAGCATTTT. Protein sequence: CASSAPGQGIMAHQPQHF.